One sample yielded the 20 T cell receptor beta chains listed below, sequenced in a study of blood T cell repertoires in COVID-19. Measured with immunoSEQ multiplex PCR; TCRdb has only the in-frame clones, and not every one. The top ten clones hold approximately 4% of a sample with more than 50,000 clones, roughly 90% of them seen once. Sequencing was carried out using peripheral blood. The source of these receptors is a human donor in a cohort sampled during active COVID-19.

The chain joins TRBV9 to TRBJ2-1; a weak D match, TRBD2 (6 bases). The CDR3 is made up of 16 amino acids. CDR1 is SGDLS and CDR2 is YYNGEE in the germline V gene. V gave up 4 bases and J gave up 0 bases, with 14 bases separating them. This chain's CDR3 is CASSPPSDNSYNEQFF. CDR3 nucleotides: TGTGCCAGCAGCCCCCCTAGCGACAACTCCTACAATGAGCAGTTCTTC.

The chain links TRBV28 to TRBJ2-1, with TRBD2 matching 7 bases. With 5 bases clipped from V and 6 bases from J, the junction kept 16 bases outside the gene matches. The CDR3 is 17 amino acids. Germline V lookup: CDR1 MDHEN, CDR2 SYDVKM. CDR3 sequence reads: CASSGKTPGLPLNEQFF. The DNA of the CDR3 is TGTGCCAGCAGTGGAAAAACACCGGGACTACCCCTCAATGAGCAGTTCTTC.

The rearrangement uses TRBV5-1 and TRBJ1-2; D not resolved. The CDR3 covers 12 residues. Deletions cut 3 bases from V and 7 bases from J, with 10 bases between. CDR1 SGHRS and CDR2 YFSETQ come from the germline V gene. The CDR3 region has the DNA TGCGCCAGCAGCTCCGAACTGCCTGGCTACACCTTC. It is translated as CASSSELPGYTF.

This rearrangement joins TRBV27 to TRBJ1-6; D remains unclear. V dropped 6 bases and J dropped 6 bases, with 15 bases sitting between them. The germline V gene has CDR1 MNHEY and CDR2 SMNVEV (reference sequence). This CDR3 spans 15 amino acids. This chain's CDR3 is CASRDFRQTNSPLHF. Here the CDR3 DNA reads TGTGCCAGCAGAGATTTCAGGCAGACTAATTCACCCCTCCACTTT.

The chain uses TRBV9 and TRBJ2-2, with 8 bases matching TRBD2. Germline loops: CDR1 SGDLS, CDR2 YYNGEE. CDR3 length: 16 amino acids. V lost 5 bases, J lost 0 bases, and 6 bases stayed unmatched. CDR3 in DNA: TGTGCCAGCAGTGGAGCGGGGGCATCGAACACCGGGGAGCTGTTTTTT. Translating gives CASSGAGASNTGELFF.

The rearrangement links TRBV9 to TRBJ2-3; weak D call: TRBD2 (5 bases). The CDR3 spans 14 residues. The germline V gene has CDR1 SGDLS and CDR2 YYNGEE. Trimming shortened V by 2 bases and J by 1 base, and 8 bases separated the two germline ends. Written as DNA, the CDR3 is TGTGCCAGCAGCGTTGGTAGCGGCACAGATACGCAGTATTTT. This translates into CASSVGSGTDTQYF.

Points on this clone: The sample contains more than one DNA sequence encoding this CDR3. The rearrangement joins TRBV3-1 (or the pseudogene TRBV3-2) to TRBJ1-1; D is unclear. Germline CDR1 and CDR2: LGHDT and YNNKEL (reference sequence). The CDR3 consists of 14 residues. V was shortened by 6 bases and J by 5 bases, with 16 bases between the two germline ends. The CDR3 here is CASSERISVTEAFF. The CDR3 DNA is TGTGCCAGCAGTGAGCGCATTTCGGTTACTGAAGCTTTCTTT.

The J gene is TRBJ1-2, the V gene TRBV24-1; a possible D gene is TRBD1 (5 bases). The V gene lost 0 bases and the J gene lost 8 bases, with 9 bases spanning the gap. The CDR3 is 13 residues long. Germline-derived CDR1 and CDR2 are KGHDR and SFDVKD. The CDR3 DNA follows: TGTGCCACCAGTGATTTGCGGGGGAACGGCTACACCTTC. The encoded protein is CATSDLRGNGYTF.

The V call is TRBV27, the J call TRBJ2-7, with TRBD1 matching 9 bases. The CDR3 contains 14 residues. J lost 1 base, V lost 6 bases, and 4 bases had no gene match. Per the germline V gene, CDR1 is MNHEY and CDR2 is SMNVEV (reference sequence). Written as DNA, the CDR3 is TGTGCCAGCAGAAAGACAGGGGGGTCCTACGAGCAGTACTTC. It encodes CASRKTGGSYEQYF.

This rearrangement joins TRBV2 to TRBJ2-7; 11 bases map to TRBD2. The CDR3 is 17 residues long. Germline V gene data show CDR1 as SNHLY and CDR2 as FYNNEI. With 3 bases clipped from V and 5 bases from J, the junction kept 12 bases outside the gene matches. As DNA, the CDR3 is TGTGCCAGCAGTGATGCGCTACTAGCGGGAGAGGGAAACGAGCAGTACTTC. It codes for CASSDALLAGEGNEQYF.

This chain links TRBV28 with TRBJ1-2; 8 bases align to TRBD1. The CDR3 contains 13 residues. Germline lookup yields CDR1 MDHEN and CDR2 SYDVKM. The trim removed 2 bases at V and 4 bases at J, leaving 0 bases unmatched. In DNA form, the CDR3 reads TGTGCCAGCAGTTTAGGGACAGGCTATGGCTACACCTTC. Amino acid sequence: CASSLGTGYGYTF.

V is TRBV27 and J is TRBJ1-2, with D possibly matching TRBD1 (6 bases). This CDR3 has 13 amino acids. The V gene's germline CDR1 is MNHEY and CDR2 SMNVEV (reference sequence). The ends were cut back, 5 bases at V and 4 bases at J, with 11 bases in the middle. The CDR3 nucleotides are TGTGCCAGCAGTATTGACAGGAGCTATGGCTACACCTTC. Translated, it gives CASSIDRSYGYTF.

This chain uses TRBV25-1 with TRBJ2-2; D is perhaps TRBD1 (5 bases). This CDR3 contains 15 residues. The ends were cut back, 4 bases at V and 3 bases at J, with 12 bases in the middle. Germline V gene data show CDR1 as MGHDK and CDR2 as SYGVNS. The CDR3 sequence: CASSGGRVHTGELFF. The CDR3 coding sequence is TGTGCCAGCAGTGGGGGCAGGGTTCACACCGGGGAGCTGTTTTTT.

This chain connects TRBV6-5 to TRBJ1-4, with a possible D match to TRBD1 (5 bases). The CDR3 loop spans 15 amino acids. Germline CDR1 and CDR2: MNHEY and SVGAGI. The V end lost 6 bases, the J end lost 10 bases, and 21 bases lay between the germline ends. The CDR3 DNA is TGTGCCAGCAGCCCCGGGGGAGGGGAACGGGGAAAACTGTTTTTT. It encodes CASSPGGGERGKLFF.

This CDR3 reads CASSVGGTSGSRETQYF. DNA of the CDR3: TGTGCCAGCAGCGTAGGTGGGACTAGCGGGAGTCGGGAGACCCAGTACTTC. This chain links TRBV9 with TRBJ2-5, with 14 bases that match TRBD2. The CDR3 totals 17 residues. Germline lookup yields CDR1 SGDLS and CDR2 YYNGEE. Trimming removed 0 bases from V and 5 bases from J; junction bases left unmatched: 6.

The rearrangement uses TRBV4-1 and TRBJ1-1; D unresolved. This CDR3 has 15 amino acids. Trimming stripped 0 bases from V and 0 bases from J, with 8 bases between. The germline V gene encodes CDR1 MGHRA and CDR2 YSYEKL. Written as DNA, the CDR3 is TGCGCCAGCAGCCAAGAAAAAGCATTGAACACTGAAGCTTTCTTT. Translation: CASSQEKALNTEAFF.

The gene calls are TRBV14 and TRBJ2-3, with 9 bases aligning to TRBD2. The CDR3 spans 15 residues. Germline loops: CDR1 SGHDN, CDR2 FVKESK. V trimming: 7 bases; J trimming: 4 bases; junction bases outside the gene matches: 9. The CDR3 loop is CASNAAGGRSDTQYF. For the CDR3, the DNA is TGTGCCAGCAATGCTGCGGGAGGGCGGTCAGATACGCAGTATTTT.

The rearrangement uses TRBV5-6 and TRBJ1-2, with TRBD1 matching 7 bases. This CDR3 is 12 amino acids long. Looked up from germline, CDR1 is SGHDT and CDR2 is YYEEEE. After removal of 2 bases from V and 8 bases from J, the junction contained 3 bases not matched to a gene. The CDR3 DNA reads TGTGCCAGCAGCTTCGACAGGGCCGGCTACACCTTC. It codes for CASSFDRAGYTF.

CDR3 amino acids: CASSPGYGGGPYNEQFF. CDR3 bases: TGTGCCAGCTCACCAGGTTACGGGGGAGGTCCTTACAATGAGCAGTTCTTC. V is TRBV18 and J is TRBJ2-1, with D maybe TRBD2 (6 bases). Germline CDR1 reads KGHSH; CDR2 reads LQKENI. V was cut by 2 bases and J by 4 bases, with 18 bases left in between. The CDR3 contains 17 residues.

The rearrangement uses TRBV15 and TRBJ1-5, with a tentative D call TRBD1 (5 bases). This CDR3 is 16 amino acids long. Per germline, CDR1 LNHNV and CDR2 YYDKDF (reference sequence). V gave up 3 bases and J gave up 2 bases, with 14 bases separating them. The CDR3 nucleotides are TGTGCCACCAGCAGGGGACTCGGGACGGGCAATCAGCCCCAGCATTTT. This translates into CATSRGLGTGNQPQHF.